Sequencing of this T cell receptor (beta chain) was carried out in a study of response to subunit inactivated influenza vaccine. Findings and caveats of the study: Authors suggested few new T cells are recruited by each seasonal influenza vaccination.

TCRdb passed the RT-PCR reads through MiXCR, listing each CDR3 protein once. The sample lists some 520,000 distinct CDR3 sequences; 15% to 20% were seen once. This CDR3 has 13 amino acids. Germline CDR1 and CDR2: SGHTA and FQGNSA. This clonotype was counted at least ten times. As yet, its antigen is unknown. Sequence at one end of the junction differs from germline and may be a read error. The chain employs TRBV7-2 and TRBJ2-7; 7 bases fit TRBD1. The specimen comprised CD4+ T cells sorted from PBMCs, sampled about 24 months after vaccination. The clonotype was recovered from a man between 50 and 75 years old who received an inactivated influenza vaccine. The CDR3: CASSSRTGYEQYF. The DNA of the CDR3 is TGCGCCAGCAGCTCGCGGACAGGATACGAGCAGTACTTC.